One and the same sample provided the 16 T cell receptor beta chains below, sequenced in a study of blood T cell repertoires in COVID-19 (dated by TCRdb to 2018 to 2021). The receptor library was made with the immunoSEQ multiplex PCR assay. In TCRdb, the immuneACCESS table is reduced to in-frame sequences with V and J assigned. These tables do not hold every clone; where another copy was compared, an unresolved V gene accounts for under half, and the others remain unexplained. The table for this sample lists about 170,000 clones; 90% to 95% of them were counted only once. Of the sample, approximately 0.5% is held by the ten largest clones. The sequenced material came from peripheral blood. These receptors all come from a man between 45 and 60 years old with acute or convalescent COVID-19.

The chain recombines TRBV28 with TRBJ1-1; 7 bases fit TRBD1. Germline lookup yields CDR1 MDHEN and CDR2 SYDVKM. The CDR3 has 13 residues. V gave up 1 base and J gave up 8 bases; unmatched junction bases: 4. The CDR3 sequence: CASSLYQTGEAFF. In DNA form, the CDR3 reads TGTGCCAGCAGTTTATACCAGACAGGGGAAGCTTTCTTT.

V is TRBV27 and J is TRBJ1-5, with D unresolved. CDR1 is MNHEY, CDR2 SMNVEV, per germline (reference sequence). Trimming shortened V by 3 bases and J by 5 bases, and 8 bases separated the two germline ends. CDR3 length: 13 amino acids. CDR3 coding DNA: TGTGCCAGCAGTTTCTCCCTTTATCAGCCCCAGCATTTT. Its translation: CASSFSLYQPQHF.

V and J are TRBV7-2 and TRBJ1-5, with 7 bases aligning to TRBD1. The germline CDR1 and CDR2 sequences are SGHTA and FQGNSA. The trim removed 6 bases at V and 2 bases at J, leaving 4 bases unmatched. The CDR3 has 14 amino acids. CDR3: CASRRQGGNQPQHF. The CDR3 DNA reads TGTGCCAGCAGACGACAGGGAGGCAATCAGCCCCAGCATTTT.

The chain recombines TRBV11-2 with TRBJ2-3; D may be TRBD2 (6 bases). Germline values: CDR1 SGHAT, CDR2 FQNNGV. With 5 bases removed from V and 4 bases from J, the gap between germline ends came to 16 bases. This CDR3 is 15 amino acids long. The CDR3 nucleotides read TGTGCCAGCAGCCCCGGTGGGGGGAGCCCAGATACGCAGTATTTT. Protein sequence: CASSPGGGSPDTQYF.

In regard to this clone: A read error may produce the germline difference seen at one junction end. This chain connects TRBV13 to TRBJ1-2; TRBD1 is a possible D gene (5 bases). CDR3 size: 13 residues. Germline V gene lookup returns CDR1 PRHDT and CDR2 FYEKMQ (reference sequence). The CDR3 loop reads CASSLGGGYGYTF. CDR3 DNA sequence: TGTGCCAGCAGCCTAGGCGGGGGTTATGGCTACACCTTC.

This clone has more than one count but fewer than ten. This chain's CDR3 is CASSQDWQGAYEQYF. As DNA, the CDR3 is TGCGCCAGCAGCCAAGATTGGCAGGGGGCTTACGAGCAGTACTTC. V is TRBV4-1 and J is TRBJ2-7; 8 positions match TRBD1. CDR1 is MGHRA and CDR2 is YSYEKL in the germline V gene. Losses at the gene ends were 0 bases for V and 4 bases for J; bases not matched to a gene: 5. CDR3 length: 15 amino acids.

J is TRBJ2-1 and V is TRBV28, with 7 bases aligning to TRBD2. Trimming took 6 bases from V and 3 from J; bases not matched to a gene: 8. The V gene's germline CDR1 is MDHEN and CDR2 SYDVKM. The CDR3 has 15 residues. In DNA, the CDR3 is TGTGCCAGCAGAAAGCGGGAAAGAATCTACAATGAGCAGTTCTTC. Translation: CASRKRERIYNEQFF.

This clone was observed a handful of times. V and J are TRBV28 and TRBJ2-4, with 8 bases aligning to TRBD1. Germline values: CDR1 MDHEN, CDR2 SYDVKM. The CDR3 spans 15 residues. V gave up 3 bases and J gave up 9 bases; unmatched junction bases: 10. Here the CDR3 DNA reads TGTGCCAGCAGTTTTAGTCAGGGGGCTTCGAGCATTCAGTACTTC. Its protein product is CASSFSQGASSIQYF.

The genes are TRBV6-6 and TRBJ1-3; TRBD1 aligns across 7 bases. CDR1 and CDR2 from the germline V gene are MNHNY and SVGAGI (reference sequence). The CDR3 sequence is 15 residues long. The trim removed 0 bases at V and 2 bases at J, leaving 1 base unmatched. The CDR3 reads CASSYSTGPGNTIYF. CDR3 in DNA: TGTGCCAGCAGTTACTCGACAGGGCCTGGAAACACCATATATTTT.

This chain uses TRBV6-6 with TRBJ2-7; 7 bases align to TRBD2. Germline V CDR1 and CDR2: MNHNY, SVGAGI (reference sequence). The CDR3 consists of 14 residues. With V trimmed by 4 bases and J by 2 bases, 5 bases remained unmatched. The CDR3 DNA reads TGTGCCAGCAGTTCCCCCGGACTAGCCTACGAGCAGTACGTC. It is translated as CASSSPGLAYEQYV.

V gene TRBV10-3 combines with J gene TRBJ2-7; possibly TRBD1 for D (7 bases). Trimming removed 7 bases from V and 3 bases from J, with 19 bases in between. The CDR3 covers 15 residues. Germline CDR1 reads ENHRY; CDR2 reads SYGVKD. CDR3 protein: CAIMPGGQLVYEQYF. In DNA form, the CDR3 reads TGTGCCATCATGCCAGGGGGGCAGTTGGTCTACGAGCAGTACTTC.

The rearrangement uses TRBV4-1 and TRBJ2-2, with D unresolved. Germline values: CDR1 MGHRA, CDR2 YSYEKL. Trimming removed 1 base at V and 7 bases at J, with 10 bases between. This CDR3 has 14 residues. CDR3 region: CASSQVKAGGELFF. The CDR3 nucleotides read TGCGCCAGCAGCCAAGTTAAAGCAGGCGGGGAGCTGTTTTTT.

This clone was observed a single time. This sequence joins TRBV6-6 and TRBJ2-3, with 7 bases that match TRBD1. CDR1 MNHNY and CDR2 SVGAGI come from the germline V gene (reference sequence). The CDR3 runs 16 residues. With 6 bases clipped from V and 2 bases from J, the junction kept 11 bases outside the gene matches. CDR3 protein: CASRPRDSLITDTQYF. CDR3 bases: TGTGCCAGCAGGCCCCGGGACAGTTTAATCACAGATACGCAGTATTTT.

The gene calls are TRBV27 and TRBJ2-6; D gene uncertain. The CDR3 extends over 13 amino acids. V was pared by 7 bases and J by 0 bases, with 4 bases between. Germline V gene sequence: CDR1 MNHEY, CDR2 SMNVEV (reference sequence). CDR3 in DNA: TGTGCCAGCACCTCCTCTGGGGCCAACGTCCTGACTTTC. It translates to CASTSSGANVLTF.

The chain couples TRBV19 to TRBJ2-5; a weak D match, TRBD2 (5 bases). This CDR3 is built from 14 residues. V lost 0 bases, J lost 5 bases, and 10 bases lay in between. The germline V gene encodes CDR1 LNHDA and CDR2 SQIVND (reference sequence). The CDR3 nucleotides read TGTGCCAGTAGTATAGATCGGGGAGTGGAGACCCAGTACTTC. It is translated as CASSIDRGVETQYF. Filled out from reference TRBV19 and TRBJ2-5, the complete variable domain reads DGGITQSPKYLFRKEGQNVTLSCEQNLNHDAMYWYRQDPGQGLRLIYYSQIVNDFQKGDIAEGYSVSREKKESFPLTVTSAQKNPTAFYLCASSIDRGVETQYFGPGTRLLVL.

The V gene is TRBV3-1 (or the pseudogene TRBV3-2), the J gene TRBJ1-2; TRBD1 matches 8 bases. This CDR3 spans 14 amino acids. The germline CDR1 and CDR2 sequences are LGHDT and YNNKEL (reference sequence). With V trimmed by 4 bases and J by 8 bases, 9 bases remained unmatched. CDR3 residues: CASSRATGADGYTF. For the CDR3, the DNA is TGTGCCAGCAGCCGGGCGACAGGGGCGGACGGCTACACCTTC.